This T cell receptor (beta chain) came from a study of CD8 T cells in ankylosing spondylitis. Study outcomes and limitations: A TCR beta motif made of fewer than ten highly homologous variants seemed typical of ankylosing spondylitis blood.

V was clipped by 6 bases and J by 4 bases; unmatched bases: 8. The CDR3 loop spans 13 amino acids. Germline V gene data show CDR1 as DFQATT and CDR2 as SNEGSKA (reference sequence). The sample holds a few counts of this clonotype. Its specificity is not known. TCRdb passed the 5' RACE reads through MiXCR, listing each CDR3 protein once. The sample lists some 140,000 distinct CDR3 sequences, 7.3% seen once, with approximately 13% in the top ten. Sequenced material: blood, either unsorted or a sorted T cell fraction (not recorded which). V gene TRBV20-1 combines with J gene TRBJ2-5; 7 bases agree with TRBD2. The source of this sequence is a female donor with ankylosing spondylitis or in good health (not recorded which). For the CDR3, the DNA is TGCAGTGCCACGTACGGGGGGACAGAGACCCAGTACTTC. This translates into CSATYGGTETQYF.